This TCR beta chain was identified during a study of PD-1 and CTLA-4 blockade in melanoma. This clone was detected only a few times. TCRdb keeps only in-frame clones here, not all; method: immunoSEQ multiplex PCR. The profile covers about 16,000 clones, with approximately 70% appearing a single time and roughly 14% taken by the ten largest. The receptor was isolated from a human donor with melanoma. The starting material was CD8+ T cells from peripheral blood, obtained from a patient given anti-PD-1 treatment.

The CDR3 here is CASSYNGNTEAFF. Written as DNA, the CDR3 is TGTGCCAGCAGTTACAACGGGAACACTGAAGCTTTCTTT. The chain joins TRBV6-5 to TRBJ1-1; D not resolved. With 2 bases removed from V and 1 base from J, the gap between germline ends came to 5 bases. This CDR3 is built from 13 residues. The germline gives CDR1 MNHEY, CDR2 SVGAGI.